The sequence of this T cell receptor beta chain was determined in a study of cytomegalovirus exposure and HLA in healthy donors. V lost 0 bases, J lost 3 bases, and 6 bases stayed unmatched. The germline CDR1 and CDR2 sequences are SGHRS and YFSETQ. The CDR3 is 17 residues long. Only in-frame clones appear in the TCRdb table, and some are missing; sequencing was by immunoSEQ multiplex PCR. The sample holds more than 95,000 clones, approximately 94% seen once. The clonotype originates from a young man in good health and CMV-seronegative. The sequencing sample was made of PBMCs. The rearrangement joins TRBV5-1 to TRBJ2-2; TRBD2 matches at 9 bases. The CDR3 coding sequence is TGCGCCAGCAGCTTGGGAGGTAGCGGGAGAGACACCGGGGAGCTGTTTTTT. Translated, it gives CASSLGGSGRDTGELFF. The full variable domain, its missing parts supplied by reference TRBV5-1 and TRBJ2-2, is KAGVTQTPRYLIKTRGQQVTLSCSPISGHRSVSWYQQTPGQGLQFLFEYFSETQRNKGNFPGRFSGRQFSNSRSEMNVSTLELGDSALYLCASSLGGSGRDTGELFFGEGSRLTVL.